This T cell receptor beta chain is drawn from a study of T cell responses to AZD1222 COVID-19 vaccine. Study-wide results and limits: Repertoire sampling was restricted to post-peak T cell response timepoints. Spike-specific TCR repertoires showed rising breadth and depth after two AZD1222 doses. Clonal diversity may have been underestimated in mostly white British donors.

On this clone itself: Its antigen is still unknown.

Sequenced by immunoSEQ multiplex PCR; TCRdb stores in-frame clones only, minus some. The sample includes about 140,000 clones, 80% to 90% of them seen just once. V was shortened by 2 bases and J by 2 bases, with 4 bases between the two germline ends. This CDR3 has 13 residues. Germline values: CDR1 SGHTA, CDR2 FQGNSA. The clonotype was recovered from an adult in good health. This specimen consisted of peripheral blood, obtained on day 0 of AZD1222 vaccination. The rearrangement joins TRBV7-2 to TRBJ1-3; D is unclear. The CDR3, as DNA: TGTGCCAGCAGCTTAACAGCTGGAAACACCATATATTTT. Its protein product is CASSLTAGNTIYF. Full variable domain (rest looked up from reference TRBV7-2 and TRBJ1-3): GAGVSQSPSNKVTEKGKDVELRCDPISGHTALYWYRQSLGQGLEFLIYFQGNSAPDKSGLPSDRFSAERTGGSVSTLTIQRTQQEDSAVYLCASSLTAGNTIYFGEGSWLTVV.